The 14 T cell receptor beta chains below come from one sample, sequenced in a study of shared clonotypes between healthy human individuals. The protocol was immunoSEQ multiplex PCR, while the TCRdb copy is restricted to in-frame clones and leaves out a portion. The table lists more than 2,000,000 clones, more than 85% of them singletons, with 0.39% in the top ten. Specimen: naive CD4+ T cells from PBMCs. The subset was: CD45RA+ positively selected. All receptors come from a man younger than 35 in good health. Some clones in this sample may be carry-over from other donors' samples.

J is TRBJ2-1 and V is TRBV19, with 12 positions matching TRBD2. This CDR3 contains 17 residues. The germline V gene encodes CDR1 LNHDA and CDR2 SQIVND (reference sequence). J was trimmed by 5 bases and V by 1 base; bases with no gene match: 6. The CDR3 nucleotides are TGTGCCAGTAGTATAGGCACTAGCGGGAGGACAGACAATGAGCAGTTCTTC. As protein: CASSIGTSGRTDNEQFF.

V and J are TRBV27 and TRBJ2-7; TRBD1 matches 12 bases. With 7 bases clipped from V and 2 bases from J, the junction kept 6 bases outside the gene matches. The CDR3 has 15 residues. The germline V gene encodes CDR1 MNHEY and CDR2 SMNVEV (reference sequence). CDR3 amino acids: CASTFRDRGPYEQYF. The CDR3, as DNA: TGTGCCAGCACATTTAGGGACAGGGGGCCCTACGAGCAGTACTTC.

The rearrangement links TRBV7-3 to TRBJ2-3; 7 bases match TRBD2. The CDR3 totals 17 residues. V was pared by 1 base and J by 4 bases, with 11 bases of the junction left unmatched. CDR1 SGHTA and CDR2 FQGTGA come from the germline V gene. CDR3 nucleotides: TGTGCCAGCAGCTTAAGGGGCGCGGGAGACCCTCCAGATACGCAGTATTTT. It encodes CASSLRGAGDPPDTQYF.

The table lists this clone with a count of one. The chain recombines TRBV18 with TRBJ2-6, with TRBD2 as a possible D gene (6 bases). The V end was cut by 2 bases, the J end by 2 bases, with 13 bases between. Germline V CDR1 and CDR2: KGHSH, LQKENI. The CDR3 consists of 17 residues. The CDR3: CASSPGSGRPGANVLTF. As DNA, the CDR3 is TGTGCCAGCTCACCAGGATCAGGGAGGCCTGGGGCCAACGTCCTGACTTTC.

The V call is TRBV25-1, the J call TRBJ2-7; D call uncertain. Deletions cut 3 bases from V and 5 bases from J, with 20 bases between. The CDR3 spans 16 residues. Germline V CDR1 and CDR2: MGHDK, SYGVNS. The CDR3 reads CASSDVPSPDGDEQYF. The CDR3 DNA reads TGTGCCAGCAGTGATGTCCCCTCCCCCGATGGCGACGAGCAGTACTTC.

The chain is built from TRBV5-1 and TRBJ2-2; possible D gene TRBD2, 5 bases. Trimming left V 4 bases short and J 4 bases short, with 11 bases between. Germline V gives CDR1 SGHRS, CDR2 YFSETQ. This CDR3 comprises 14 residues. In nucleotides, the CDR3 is TGCGCCAGCAGCCAAATGGGGAGCACCGGGGAGCTGTTTTTT. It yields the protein CASSQMGSTGELFF.

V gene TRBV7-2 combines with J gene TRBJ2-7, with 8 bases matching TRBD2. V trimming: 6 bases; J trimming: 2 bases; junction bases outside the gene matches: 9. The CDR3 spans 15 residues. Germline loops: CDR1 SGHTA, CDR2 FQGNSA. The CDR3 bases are TGTGCCAGCAGAAATTTACCGGGACTAGCCTACGAGCAGTACTTC. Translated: CASRNLPGLAYEQYF.

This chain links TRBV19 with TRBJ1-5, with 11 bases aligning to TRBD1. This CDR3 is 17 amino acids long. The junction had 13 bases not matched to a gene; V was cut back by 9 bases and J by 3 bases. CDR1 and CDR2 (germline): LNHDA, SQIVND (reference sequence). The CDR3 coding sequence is TGTGCCAGCACCGCGAGGGACAGGGGGTCCCTCAATCAGCCCCAGCATTTT. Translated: CASTARDRGSLNQPQHF.

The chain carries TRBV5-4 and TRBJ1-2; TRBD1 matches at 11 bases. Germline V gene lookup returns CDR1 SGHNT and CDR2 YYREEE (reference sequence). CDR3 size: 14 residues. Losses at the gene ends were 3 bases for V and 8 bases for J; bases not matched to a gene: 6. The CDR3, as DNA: TGTGCCAGCAGCTCCGGACAGGGGGCGCGGGGCTACACCTTC. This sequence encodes CASSSGQGARGYTF.

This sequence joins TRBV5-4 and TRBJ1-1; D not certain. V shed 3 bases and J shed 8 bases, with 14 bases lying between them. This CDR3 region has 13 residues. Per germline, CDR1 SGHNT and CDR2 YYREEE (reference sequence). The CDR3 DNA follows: TGTGCCAGCAGCTCCGTCTTGGAGGGAGAAGCTTTCTTT. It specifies CASSSVLEGEAFF.

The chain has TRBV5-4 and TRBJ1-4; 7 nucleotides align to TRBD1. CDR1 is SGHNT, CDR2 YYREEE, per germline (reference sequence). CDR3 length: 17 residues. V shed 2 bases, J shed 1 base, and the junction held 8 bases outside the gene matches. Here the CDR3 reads CASSLGPQGVTNEKLFF. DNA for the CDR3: TGTGCCAGCAGCTTAGGTCCGCAGGGGGTAACTAATGAAAAACTGTTTTTT.

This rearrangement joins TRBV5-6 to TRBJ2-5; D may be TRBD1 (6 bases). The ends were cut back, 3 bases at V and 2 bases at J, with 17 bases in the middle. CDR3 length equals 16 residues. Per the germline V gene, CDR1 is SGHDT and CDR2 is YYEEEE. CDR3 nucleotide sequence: TGTGCCAGCAGCTCCGCAACGGACAGAGAACAAGAGACCCAGTACTTC. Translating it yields CASSSATDREQETQYF.

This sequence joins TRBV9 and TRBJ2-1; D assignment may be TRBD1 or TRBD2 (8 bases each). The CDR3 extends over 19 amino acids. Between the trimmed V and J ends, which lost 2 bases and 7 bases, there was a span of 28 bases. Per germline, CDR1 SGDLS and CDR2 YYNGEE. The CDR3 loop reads CASSVGQGVFREGRNEQFF. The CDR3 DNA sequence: TGTGCCAGCAGCGTCGGACAGGGTGTTTTTCGGGAGGGCCGTAATGAGCAGTTCTTC.

CDR3 residues: CASRDRQDFYEQYF. CDR3 DNA sequence: TGTGCCAGCAGAGACCGACAGGACTTCTACGAGCAGTACTTC. This chain connects TRBV2 to TRBJ2-7, with D perhaps matching TRBD1 (6 bases). CDR3 length: 14 residues. Trimming removed 6 bases from V and 3 bases from J, with 15 bases in between. Germline assignment: CDR1 SNHLY and CDR2 FYNNEI.